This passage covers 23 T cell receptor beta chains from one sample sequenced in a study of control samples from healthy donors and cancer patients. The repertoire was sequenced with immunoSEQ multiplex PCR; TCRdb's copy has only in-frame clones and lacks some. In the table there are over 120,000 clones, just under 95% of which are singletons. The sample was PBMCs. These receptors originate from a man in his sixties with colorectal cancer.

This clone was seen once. CDR3 nucleotides: TGTGCCAGCAGCCTCGGGTTGGGAGCACTGGAAGAGACCCAGTACTTC. This sequence encodes CASSLGLGALEETQYF. The chain links TRBV7-9 to TRBJ2-5, with D possibly TRBD2 on 5 matching bases. Trimming removed 5 bases at V and 3 bases at J, with 19 bases between. The CDR3 extends over 16 amino acids. Germline V gene data show CDR1 as SEHNR and CDR2 as FQNEAQ (reference sequence).

The CDR3 DNA is TGTGCCAGCAGTGACGGGACAATTCCCTACGAGCAGTACTTC. This gives the protein CASSDGTIPYEQYF. The chain joins TRBV7-9 to TRBJ2-7, with D possibly TRBD1 on 6 matching bases. The CDR3 sequence is 14 residues long. Germline CDR1 reads SEHNR; CDR2 reads FQNEAQ (reference sequence). Trimming removed 6 bases from V and 2 bases from J, with 14 bases in between.

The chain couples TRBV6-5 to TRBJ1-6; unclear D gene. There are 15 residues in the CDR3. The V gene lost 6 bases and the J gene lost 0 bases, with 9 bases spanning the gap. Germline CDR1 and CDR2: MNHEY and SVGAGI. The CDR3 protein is CASRNGNSYNSPLHF. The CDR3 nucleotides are TGTGCCAGCAGAAATGGGAACTCCTATAATTCACCCCTCCACTTT.

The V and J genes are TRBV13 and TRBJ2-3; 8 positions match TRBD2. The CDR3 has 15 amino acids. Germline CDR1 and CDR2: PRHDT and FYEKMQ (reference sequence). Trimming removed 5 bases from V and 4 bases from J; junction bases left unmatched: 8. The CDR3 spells CASSRGLVGADTQYF. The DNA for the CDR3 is TGTGCCAGCAGCCGGGGACTAGTGGGCGCAGATACGCAGTATTTT. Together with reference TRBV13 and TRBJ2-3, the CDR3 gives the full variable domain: AAGVIQSPRHLIKEKRETATLKCYPIPRHDTVYWYQQGPGQDPQFLISFYEKMQSDKGSIPDRFSAQQFSDYHSELNMSSLELGDSALYFCASSRGLVGADTQYFGPGTRLTVL.

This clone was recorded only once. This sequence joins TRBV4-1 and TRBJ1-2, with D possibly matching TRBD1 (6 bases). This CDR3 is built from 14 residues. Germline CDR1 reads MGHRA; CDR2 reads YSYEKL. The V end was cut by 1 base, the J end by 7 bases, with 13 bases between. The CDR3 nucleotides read TGCGCCAGCAGCCAAGGTGAAGGGGGAGGTGGCTACACCTTC. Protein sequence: CASSQGEGGGGYTF.

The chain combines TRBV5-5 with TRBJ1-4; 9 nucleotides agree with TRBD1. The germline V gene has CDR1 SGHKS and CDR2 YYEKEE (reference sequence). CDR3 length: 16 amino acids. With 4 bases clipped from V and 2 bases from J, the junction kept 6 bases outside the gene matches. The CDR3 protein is CASSLQGAPTNEKLFF. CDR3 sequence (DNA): TGTGCCAGCAGCCTACAGGGGGCGCCTACTAATGAAAAACTGTTTTTT. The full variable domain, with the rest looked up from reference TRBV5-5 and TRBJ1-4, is DAGVTQSPTHLIKTRGQQVTLRCSPISGHKSVSWYQQVLGQGPQFIFQYYEKEERGRGNFPDRFSARQFPNYSSELNVNALLLGDSALYLCASSLQGAPTNEKLFFGSGTQLSVL.

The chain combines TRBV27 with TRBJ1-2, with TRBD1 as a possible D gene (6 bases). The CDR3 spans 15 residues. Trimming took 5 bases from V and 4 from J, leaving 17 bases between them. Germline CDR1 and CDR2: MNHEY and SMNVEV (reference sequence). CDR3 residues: CASSTGWGSVYGYTF. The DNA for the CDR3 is TGTGCCAGCAGTACAGGGTGGGGCTCGGTCTATGGCTACACCTTC.

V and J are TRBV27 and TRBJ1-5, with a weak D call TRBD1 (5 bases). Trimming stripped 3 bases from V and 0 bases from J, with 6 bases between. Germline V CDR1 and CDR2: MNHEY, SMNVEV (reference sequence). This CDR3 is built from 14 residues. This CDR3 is CASSLGVSNQPQHF. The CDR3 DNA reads TGTGCCAGCAGTTTGGGGGTTAGCAATCAGCCCCAGCATTTT.

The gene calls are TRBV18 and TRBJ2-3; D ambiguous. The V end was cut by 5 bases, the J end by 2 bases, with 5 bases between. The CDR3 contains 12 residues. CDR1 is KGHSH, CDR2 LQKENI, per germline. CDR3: CASSSDTDTQYF. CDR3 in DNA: TGTGCCAGCTCATCCGACACAGATACGCAGTATTTT. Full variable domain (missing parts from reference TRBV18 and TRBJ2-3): NAGVMQNPRHLVRRRGQEARLRCSPMKGHSHVYWYRQLPEEGLKFMVYLQKENIIDESGMPKERFSAEFPKEGPSILRIQQVVRGDSAAYFCASSSDTDTQYFGPGTRLTVL.

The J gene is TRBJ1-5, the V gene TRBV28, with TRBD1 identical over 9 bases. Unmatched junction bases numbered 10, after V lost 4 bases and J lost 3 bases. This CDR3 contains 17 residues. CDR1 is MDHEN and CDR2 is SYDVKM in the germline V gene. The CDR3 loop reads CASSSPAGTGNNQPQHF. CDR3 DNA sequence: TGTGCCAGCAGTTCACCGGCCGGGACAGGGAACAATCAGCCCCAGCATTTT. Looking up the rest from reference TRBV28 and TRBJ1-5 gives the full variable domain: DVKVTQSSRYLVKRTGEKVFLECVQDMDHENMFWYRQDPGLGLRLIYFSYDVKMKEKGDIPEGYSVSREKKERFSLILESASTNQTSMYLCASSSPAGTGNNQPQHFGDGTRLSIL.

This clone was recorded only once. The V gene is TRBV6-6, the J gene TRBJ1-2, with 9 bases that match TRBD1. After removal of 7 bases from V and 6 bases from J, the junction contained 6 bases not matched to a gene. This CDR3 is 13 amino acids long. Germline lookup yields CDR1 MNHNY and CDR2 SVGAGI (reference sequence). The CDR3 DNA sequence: TGTGCCAGCATCCGGGGACAGGGCCATGGCTACACCTTC. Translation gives CASIRGQGHGYTF.

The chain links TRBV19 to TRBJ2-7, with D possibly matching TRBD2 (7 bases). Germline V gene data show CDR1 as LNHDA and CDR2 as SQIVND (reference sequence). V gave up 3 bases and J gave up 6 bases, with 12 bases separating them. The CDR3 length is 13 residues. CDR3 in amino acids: CASSISGGGEQYF. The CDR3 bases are TGTGCCAGTAGTATCTCGGGGGGCGGCGAGCAGTACTTC.

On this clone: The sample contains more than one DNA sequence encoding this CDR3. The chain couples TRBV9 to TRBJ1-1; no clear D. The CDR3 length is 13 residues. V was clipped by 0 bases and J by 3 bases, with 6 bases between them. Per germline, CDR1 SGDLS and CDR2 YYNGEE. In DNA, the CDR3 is TGTGCCAGCAGCGTAGGGGGTGACACTGAAGCTTTCTTT. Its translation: CASSVGGDTEAFF. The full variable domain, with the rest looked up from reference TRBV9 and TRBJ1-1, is DSGVTQTPKHLITATGQRVTLRCSPRSGDLSVYWYQQSLDQGLQFLIQYYNGEERAKGNILERFSAQQFPDLHSELNLSSLELGDSALYFCASSVGGDTEAFFGQGTRLTVV.

The CDR3 region has the DNA TGTGCCAGCAGCCGAACCCTGGGGACTGAAGCTTTCTTT. Translating gives CASSRTLGTEAFF. This rearrangement joins TRBV3-1 (or the pseudogene TRBV3-2) to TRBJ1-1; D unclear. Trimming pared 4 bases from V and 5 bases from J, leaving 11 bases between. Germline V gene data show CDR1 as LGHDT and CDR2 as YNNKEL (reference sequence). The CDR3 is 13 amino acids.

The DNA for the CDR3 is TGTGCCAGCAGCTTACGGGGGGGACGGGAGCTGTTTTTT. It yields the protein CASSLRGGRELFF. The genes are TRBV13 and TRBJ2-2; 8 nucleotides line up with TRBD2. The V and J ends lost 2 bases and 9 bases, in that order; junction bases with no gene match: 2. This CDR3 region has 13 residues. In germline, CDR1 is PRHDT, CDR2 FYEKMQ (reference sequence). The whole variable domain, filled in from reference TRBV13 and TRBJ2-2, reads AAGVIQSPRHLIKEKRETATLKCYPIPRHDTVYWYQQGPGQDPQFLISFYEKMQSDKGSIPDRFSAQQFSDYHSELNMSSLELGDSALYFCASSLRGGRELFFGEGSRLTVL.

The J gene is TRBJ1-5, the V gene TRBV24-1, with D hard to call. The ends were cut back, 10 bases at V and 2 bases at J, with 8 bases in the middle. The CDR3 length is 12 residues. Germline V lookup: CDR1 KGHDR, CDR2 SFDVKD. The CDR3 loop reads CATPIGNQPQHF. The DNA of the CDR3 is TGTGCCACTCCTATTGGCAATCAGCCCCAGCATTTT.

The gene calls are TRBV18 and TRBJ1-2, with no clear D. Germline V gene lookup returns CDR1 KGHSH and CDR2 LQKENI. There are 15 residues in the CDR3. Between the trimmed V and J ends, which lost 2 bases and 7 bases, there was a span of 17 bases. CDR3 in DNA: TGTGCCAGCTCACCAAACGAAATAGGATCGGTTGGCTACACCTTC. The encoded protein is CASSPNEIGSVGYTF.

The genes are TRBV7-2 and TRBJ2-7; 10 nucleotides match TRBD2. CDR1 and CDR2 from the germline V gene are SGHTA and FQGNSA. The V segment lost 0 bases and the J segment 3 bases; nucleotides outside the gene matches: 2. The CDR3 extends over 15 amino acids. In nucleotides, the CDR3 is TGTGCCAGCAGCTTAGCTAGCGGGGGGATCTACGAGCAGTACTTC. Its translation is CASSLASGGIYEQYF.

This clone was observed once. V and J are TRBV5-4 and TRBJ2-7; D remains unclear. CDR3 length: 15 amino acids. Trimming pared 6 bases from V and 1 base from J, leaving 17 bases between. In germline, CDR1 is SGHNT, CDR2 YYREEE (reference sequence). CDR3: CASTSLGTMSYEQYF. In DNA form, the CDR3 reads TGTGCCAGCACAAGCCTGGGAACGATGTCCTACGAGCAGTACTTC.

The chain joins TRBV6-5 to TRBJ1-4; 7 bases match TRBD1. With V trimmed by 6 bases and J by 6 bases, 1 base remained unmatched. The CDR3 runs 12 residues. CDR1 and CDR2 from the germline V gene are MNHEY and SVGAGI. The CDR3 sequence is CASSGTDEKLFF. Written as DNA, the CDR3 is TGTGCCAGCAGCGGGACAGATGAAAAACTGTTTTTT.

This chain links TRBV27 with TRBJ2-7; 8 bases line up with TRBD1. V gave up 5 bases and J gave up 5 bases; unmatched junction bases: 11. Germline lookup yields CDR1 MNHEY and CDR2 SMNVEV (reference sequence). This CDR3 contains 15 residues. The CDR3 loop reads CASSPGQGRAHEQYF. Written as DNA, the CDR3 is TGTGCCAGCAGTCCCGGACAGGGCAGGGCCCACGAGCAGTACTTC.

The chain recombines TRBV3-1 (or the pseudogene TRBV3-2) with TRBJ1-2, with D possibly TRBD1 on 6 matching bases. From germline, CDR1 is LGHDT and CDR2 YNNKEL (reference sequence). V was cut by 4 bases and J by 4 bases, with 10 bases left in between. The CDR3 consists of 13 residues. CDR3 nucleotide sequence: TGTGCCAGCAGCCCCAGGGGTGGCTATGGCTACACCTTC. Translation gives CASSPRGGYGYTF.

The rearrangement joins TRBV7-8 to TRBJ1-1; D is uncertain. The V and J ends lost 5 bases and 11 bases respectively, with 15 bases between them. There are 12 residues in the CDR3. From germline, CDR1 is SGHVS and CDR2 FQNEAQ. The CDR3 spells CASSPTLTEAFF. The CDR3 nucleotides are TGTGCCAGCAGCCCCACGTTAACAGAGGCTTTCTTT.